This TCR beta chain was identified during a study of identical twins. Study-level findings and limits: Insertions were fewer in abundant cord blood beta clonotypes, whereas memory repertoires showed none of this pattern.

This clonotype occurred many times. Its antigen is as yet unknown. The CDR3 runs to 14 residues. The V and J ends lost 6 bases and 8 bases, in that order; junction bases with no gene match: 4. After template switching added a universal primer site, the resulting cDNA carried unique molecular identifiers. MiXCR, applied by TCRdb to the 5' RACE reads, yields one record per CDR3 protein. The table lists over 200,000 distinct CDR3 sequences, over 5% of them singletons. This sample was shared with a second study, whose subject was T cells expressing NK-cell markers. This second study says: The authors derived TCR beta repertoires from sorted CD3+CD56+NKG2C+, CD3+CD56+NKG2C- and CD3+CD56-NKG2C+ T cells. HCMV serostatus: most of the eight sequenced donors positive, one negative.

This clonotype was sampled from a woman aged 18-29 years in good health. Sequencing was done on a sample of CD8+ T cells sorted from blood. The V call is TRBV12-3 or TRBV12-4, the J call TRBJ2-1, with 13 bases that match TRBD2. The CDR3 DNA sequence: TGTGCCAGCAGCGGGACTAGCGGGAAGCATGAGCAGTTCTTC. This translates into CASSGTSGKHEQFF.